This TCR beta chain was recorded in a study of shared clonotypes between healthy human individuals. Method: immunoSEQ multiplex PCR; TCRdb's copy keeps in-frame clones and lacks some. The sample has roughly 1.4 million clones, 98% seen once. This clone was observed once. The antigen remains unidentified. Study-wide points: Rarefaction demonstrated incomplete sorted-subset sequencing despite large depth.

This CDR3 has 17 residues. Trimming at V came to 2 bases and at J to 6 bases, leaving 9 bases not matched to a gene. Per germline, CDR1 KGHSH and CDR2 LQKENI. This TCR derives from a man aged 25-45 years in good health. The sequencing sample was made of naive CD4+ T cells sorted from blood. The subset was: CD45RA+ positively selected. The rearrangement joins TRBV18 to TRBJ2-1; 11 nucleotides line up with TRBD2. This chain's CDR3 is CASSPVSGRATSNEQFF. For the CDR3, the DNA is TGTGCCAGCTCACCAGTTAGCGGGAGGGCCACCTCCAATGAGCAGTTCTTC.